This is a list of T cell receptor beta chains from one sample in a study of OX40 agonist ivuxolimab in advanced cancers. The protocol was immunoSEQ multiplex PCR, while the TCRdb copy is restricted to in-frame clones and leaves out a portion. Of 82,000 or so clones listed, more than 90% are singletons. The sample was CD4+ or CD8+ T cells sorted from blood, taken in a trial of the OX40 agonist ivuxolimab. The receptors come from an adult with an advanced solid tumor such as melanoma, head and neck, liver or kidney cancer. The CDR3 runs from the conserved cysteine through the conserved F or W. Fields, in order: D gene, clone size, V gene, J gene, CDR3 protein, CDR3 DNA. D genes are given only for firm matches. Part of the rows lack a size; the others show once, few, many or a class for expanded clones.

>TRBD1|NA|TRBV6-6|TRBJ1-1
CASIQGGGTEAFF
TGTGCCAGCATCCAGGGGGGAGGCACTGAAGCTTTCTTT
>TRBD2|NA|TRBV6-1|TRBJ2-3
CASSPLGTSYNTQYF
TGTGCCAGCAGTCCCCTCGGGACTAGCTACAATACGCAGTATTTT
>TRBD1|NA|TRBV18|TRBJ1-6
CASSPRQGTDSPLHF
TGTGCCAGCTCACCTCGACAGGGGACGGATTCACCCCTCCACTTT
>TRBD2|NA|TRBV25-1|TRBJ2-3
CASSERRGGTDTQYF
TGTGCCAGCAGTGAACGTCGGGGGGGCACAGATACGCAGTATTTT
>TRBD1|NA|TRBV19|TRBJ2-7
CATAPRQGVYEQYF
TGTGCCACCGCGCCACGACAGGGGGTCTACGAGCAGTACTTC
>TRBD2|NA|TRBV9|TRBJ2-2
CASSVLAGVTGELFF
TGTGCCAGCAGCGTCCTAGCGGGAGTCACCGGGGAGCTGTTTTTT
>NA|NA|TRBV5-1|TRBJ2-4
CASSEPGGDIQYF
TGCGCCAGCTCTGAGCCGGGCGGGGACATTCAGTACTTC
>NA|NA|TRBV6-1|TRBJ2-1
CASRATGIGEQFF
TGTGCCAGCAGAGCCACAGGGATAGGTGAGCAGTTCTTC
>NA|NA|TRBV14|TRBJ1-3
CASSLRAPQGGNTIYF
TGTGCCAGCAGCCTCCGCGCTCCTCAGGGGGGAAACACCATATATTTT
>NA|NA|TRBV28|TRBJ1-5
CASKSSSNQPQHF
TGTGCCAGCAAGAGCAGTAGCAATCAGCCCCAGCATTTT
>NA|NA|TRBV6-5|TRBJ2-7
CASSLNRETYEQYF
TGTGCCAGCAGCCTAAACAGGGAAACCTACGAGCAGTACTTC
>NA|NA|TRBV6-5|TRBJ2-1
CASRTAGAREQFF
TGTGCCAGCAGAACCGCGGGGGCGAGGGAGCAGTTCTTC
>NA|NA|TRBV19|TRBJ2-4
CASSTGDSSIQYF
TGTGCCAGTAGTACCGGCGACTCGAGCATTCAGTACTTC
>TRBD1|NA|TRBV11-2|TRBJ2-3
CASSWDPTGRRTDTQYF
TGTGCCAGCAGCTGGGACCCGACAGGGAGACGCACAGATACGCAGTATTTT
>TRBD1|NA|TRBV2|TRBJ1-2
CASSQRQGANYGYTF
TGTGCCAGCAGCCAGAGACAGGGGGCGAACTATGGCTACACCTTC
>NA|NA|TRBV5-1|TRBJ1-2
CASSLGEGGYTF
TGCGCCAGCAGCTTGGGAGAGGGTGGCTACACCTTC
>TRBD1|NA|TRBV6-1|TRBJ1-1
CASRYGQGNTEAFF
TGTGCCAGCAGGTACGGACAGGGGAACACTGAAGCTTTCTTT
>TRBD1|NA|TRBV2|TRBJ1-2
CASPPPGGLGYTF
TGTGCCAGCCCCCCCCCAGGGGGCCTTGGCTACACCTTC
>TRBD1|once|TRBV7-9|TRBJ2-1
CASSFPGQGNEQFF
TGTGCCAGCAGCTTCCCGGGACAGGGTAATGAGCAGTTCTTC
>NA|NA|TRBV19|TRBJ2-2
CATREGATNTGELFF
TGTGCCACTAGGGAGGGGGCGACGAACACCGGGGAGCTGTTTTTT
>TRBD1|NA|TRBV6-6|TRBJ2-3
CASSPGQVADTQYF
TGTGCCAGCAGCCCCGGACAGGTCGCAGATACGCAGTATTTT
>NA|few|TRBV19|TRBJ1-6
CASRLDYNSPLHF
TGTGCCAGTAGGCTAGACTATAATTCACCCCTCCACTTT
>NA|NA|TRBV5-1|TRBJ2-5
CASSLALGRGQETQYF
TGCGCCAGCAGCTTGGCTTTGGGGAGGGGGCAAGAGACCCAGTACTTC
>NA|NA|TRBV5-1|TRBJ2-2
CASNQLIMNTGELFF
TGCGCCAGCAACCAACTGATTATGAACACCGGGGAGCTGTTTTTT
>NA|NA|TRBV7-9|TRBJ1-4
CASSLSQGSGEKLFF
TGTGCCAGCAGTCTTTCCCAGGGAAGTGGTGAAAAACTGTTTTTT
>NA|few|TRBV2|TRBJ1-6
CARTEGVSSPLHF
TGTGCCAGGACGGAAGGCGTTAGTTCACCCCTCCACTTT
>NA|NA|TRBV2|TRBJ2-2
CASTSRSGTNTGELFF
TGTGCCAGCACCTCGAGATCGGGAACGAACACCGGGGAGCTGTTTTTT
>TRBD2|NA|TRBV11-3|TRBJ2-1
CASRTGGYANEQFF
TGTGCCAGCAGAACGGGAGGCTATGCCAATGAGCAGTTCTTC
>NA|NA|TRBV5-8|TRBJ1-2
CASSLFQNYGYTF
TGTGCCAGCAGCTTGTTCCAGAACTATGGCTACACCTTC
>TRBD1|NA|TRBV9|TRBJ2-2
CASSEGNRGSGELFF
TGTGCCAGCAGCGAGGGGAACAGGGGATCCGGGGAGCTGTTTTTT
>TRBD2|NA|TRBV5-1|TRBJ2-3
CASSRTSGGTDTQYF
TGCGCCAGCAGCCGGACTAGCGGGGGCACAGATACGCAGTATTTT
>NA|NA|TRBV30|TRBJ1-1
CAWAQGPPWEAFF
TGTGCCTGGGCACAGGGCCCTCCTTGGGAGGCTTTCTTT
>TRBD1|NA|TRBV2|TRBJ1-4
CASSARTGPEKLFF
TGTGCCAGCAGTGCCCGGACAGGGCCTGAAAAACTGTTTTTT
>TRBD2|NA|TRBV7-2|TRBJ2-2
CASEPASGGRGGELFF
TGTGCCAGTGAGCCGGCTAGCGGGGGAAGGGGCGGGGAGCTGTTTTTT
>NA|NA|TRBV6-1|TRBJ2-7
CASRQTDLYEQYF
TGTGCCAGCCGACAGACGGATCTCTACGAGCAGTACTTC
>TRBD2|NA|TRBV19|TRBJ2-1
CASSPGLAVEQFF
TGTGCCAGTAGTCCGGGACTAGCGGTTGAGCAGTTCTTC
>NA|NA|TRBV7-2|TRBJ2-6
CASSFGSGANVLTF
TGTGCCAGCAGCTTTGGCTCTGGGGCCAACGTCCTGACTTTC
>NA|NA|TRBV7-9|TRBJ2-2
CASSFIIGLNTGELFF
TGTGCCAGCAGCTTTATAATCGGACTCAACACCGGGGAGCTGTTTTTT
>NA|NA|TRBV18|TRBJ2-1
CASSPKRQVTSSYNEQFF
TGTGCCAGCTCACCAAAACGCCAAGTGACGAGCTCCTACAATGAGCAGTTCTTC
>NA|NA|TRBV6-1|TRBJ2-7
CASSEAWPLSYEQYF
TGTGCCAGCAGTGAAGCCTGGCCCCTCTCCTACGAGCAGTACTTC
>TRBD1|NA|TRBV15|TRBJ2-4
CATSTGQGKDIQYF
TGTGCCACCAGCACGGGACAGGGAAAGGACATTCAGTACTTC
>NA|NA|TRBV5-1|TRBJ2-7
CASSLGAGIGTYEQYF
TGCGCCAGCAGCTTGGGTGCGGGAATCGGAACCTACGAGCAGTACTTC
>TRBD1|few|TRBV10-3|TRBJ2-2
CAIYPGQGSGELFF
TGTGCCATCTATCCGGGACAGGGGAGCGGGGAGCTGTTTTTT
>NA|NA|TRBV5-1|TRBJ1-2
CASSLEGRNYGYTF
TGCGCCAGCAGCTTGGAAGGCAGAAACTATGGCTACACCTTC
>NA|NA|TRBV6-1|TRBJ2-6
CASRTTDTGANVLTF
TGTGCCAGCAGGACAACAGACACTGGGGCCAACGTCCTGACTTTC